This T cell receptor (beta chain) was recorded in a study of immune cell composition in non-small cell lung cancer. Study observations and caveats: Around 80% of squamous and 30% to 35% of adenocarcinoma cases had tumour-associated clones >0.5%.

Regarding this clone: Its target is unknown.

Normal lung sampling was at least 3 cm from the tumour, as distant as possible. The repertoire was sequenced with immunoSEQ multiplex PCR; TCRdb's copy has only in-frame clones and lacks some. The data contain around 3,100 clones, about two thirds of them singletons. CDR1 is SGHDT, CDR2 YYEEEE, per germline. The length of the CDR3 is 12 residues. The V end lost 0 bases, the J end lost 11 bases, and 11 bases lay between the germline ends. The sample was also reused in another study, on CD4 T cells in lung cancer. As that report states: Donors, mostly former smokers, were 60 to 69 at blood donation. Before giving blood, patients had received treatments including platinum chemotherapy, some also nivolumab or pembrolizumab.

The gene calls are TRBV5-6 and TRBJ2-5, with D possibly matching TRBD1 (6 bases). This clonotype was sampled from a human donor with non-small cell lung cancer. The sequenced sample was non-adjacent lung tissue. CDR3 coding DNA: TGTGCCAGCAGCTTGGGGACAGCGCGGCAGTACTTC. It encodes CASSLGTARQYF.